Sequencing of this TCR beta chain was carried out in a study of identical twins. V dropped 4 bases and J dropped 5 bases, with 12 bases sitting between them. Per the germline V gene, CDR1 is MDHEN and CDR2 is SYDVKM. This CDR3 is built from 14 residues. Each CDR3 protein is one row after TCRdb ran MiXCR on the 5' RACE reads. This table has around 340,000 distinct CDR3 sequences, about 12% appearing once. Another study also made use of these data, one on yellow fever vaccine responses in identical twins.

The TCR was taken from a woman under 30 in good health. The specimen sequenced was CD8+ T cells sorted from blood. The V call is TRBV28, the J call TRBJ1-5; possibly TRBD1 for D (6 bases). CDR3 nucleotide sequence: TGTGCCAGCAGTTGGGCAGGGGTGCATCAGCCCCAGCATTTT. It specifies CASSWAGVHQPQHF.